This TCR beta chain was sequenced for a study of response to subunit inactivated influenza vaccine. Whole-study results and caveats: Researchers suggested that each seasonal influenza vaccination recruits few new T cells.

The CDR3 loop spans 15 amino acids. The ends lost 4 bases at V and 4 bases at J; junction bases unmatched: 6. The germline V gene has CDR1 MGHRA and CDR2 YSYEKL. TCRdb ran MiXCR on the RT-PCR reads and lists one entry per CDR3 protein. The sample holds around 180,000 distinct CDR3 sequences, about 10% seen once. Concerning this clonotype itself: Its specificity is unknown.

This specimen consisted of non-naive T cells sorted from PBMCs, obtained on the day of vaccination. The rearrangement uses TRBV4-1 and TRBJ2-7, with TRBD1 matching over 11 bases. The source of this sequence is a man in his fifties or sixties who received an inactivated influenza vaccine. CDR3 sequence: CASSLGDRGKYEQYF. CDR3 bases: TGCGCCAGCAGCCTTGGGGACAGGGGGAAGTACGAGCAGTACTTC.